This TCR beta chain stems from a study of shared clonotypes between healthy human individuals. Study as a whole: CD4 naive cells filled three plates per donor, CD4 memory three, CD8 naive two and CD8 memory one.

Regarding the study as a whole: It was anticipated that sequencing depth would influence how many clonotypes donors shared. Non-shared clonotypes were found to have lower generation probabilities than the clonotypes that were shared by all four of the sorted-subset donors.

Each subset's genomic DNA was split evenly across several immunoSEQ plates. Here immunoSEQ multiplex PCR was the method, and the copy in TCRdb shows in-frame clones only, minus some. Of around 2.5 million clones in the sample, under 95% were seen once. Germline CDR1 LGHNA, CDR2 YNFKEQ. With 3 bases removed from V and 6 bases from J, the gap between germline ends came to 17 bases. The CDR3 spans 16 residues. As regards this clone: No antigen is known for it.

The rearrangement links TRBV4-2 to TRBJ1-4; no definite D call. The origin of this receptor is a man in his late teens or twenties in good health. Some clones in this sample may be carry-over from other donors' samples. Material: naive CD4+ T cells from PBMCs. Subset reported: CD45RA+ positively selected. The CDR3 sequence is CASSHPTGNSHEKLFF. In DNA, the CDR3 is TGTGCCAGCAGCCACCCCACTGGGAACAGCCATGAAAAACTGTTTTTT.